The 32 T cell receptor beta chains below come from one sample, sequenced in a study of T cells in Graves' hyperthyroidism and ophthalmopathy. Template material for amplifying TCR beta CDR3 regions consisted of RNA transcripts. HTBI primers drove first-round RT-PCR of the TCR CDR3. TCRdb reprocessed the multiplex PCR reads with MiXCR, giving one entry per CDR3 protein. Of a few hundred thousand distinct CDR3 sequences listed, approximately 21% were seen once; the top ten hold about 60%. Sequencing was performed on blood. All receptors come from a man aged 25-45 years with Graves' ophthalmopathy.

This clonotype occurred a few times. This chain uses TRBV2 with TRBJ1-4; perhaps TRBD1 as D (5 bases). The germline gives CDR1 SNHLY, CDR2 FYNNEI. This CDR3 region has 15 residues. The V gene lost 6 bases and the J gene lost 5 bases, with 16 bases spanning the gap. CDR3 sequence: CASSAAGTVNEKLFF. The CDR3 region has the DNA TGTGCCAGCAGCGCCGCCGGGACTGTAAATGAAAAACTGTTTTTT.

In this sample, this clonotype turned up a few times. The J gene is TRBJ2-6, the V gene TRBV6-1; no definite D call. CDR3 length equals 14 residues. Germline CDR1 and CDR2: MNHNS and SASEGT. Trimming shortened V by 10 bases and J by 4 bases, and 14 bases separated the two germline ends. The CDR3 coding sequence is TGTGCCACCCAGACCCTCTCCGGGGCCAACGTCCTGACTTTC. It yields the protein CATQTLSGANVLTF.

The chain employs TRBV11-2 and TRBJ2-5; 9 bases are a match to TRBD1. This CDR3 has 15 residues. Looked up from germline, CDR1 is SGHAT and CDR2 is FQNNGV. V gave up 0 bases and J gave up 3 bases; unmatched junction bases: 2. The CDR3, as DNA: TGTGCCAGCAGCTTAGAGGGGACAGGGAAAGAGACCCAGTACTTC. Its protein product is CASSLEGTGKETQYF.

CDR3 loop: CASSSARGTSGRGTDTQYF. The CDR3 nucleotides are TGTGCCAGCAGCTCCGCTAGGGGGACTAGCGGGAGAGGCACAGATACGCAGTATTTT. This chain joins TRBV7-3 and TRBJ2-3, with TRBD2 identical over 14 bases. The CDR3 has 19 residues. V lost 4 bases, J lost 1 base, and 10 bases stayed unmatched. CDR1 and CDR2 from the germline V gene are SGHTA and FQGTGA. Combining the CDR3 with reference TRBV7-3 and TRBJ2-3 gives the whole variable domain GAGVSQTPSNKVTEKGKYVELRCDPISGHTALYWYRQSLGQGPEFLIYFQGTGAADDSGLPNDRFFAVRPEGSVSTLKIQRTERGDSAVYLCASSSARGTSGRGTDTQYFGPGTRLTVL.

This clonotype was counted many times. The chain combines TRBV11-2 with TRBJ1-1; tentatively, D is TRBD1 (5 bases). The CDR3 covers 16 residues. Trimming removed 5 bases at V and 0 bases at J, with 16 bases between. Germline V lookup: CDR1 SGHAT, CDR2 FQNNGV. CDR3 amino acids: CASSPRLGDLNTEAFF. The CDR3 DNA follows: TGTGCCAGCAGCCCACGGCTGGGGGATTTGAACACTGAAGCTTTCTTT.

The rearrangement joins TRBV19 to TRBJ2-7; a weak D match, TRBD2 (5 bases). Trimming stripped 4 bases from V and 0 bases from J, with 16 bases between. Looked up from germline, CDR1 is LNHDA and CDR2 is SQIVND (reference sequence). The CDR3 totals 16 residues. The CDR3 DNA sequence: TGTGCCAGTAGTACCGACCGGGGTCCTATCTCCTACGAGCAGTACTTC. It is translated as CASSTDRGPISYEQYF.

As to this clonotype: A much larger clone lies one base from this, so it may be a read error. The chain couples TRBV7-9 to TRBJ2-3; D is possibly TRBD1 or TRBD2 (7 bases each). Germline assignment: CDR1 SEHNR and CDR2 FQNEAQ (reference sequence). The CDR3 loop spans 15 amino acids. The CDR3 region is CAGSSQGGLADTQYF. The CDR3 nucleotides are TGTGCCGGCAGCTCGCAGGGGGGGCTGGCAGATACGCAGTATTTT.

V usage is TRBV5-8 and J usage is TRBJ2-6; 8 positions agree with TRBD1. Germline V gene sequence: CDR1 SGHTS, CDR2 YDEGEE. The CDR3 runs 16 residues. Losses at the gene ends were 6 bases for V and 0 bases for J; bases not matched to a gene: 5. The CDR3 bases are TGTGCCAGCACCGGACAGGGCTACTCTGGGGCCAACGTCCTGACTTTC. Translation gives CASTGQGYSGANVLTF.

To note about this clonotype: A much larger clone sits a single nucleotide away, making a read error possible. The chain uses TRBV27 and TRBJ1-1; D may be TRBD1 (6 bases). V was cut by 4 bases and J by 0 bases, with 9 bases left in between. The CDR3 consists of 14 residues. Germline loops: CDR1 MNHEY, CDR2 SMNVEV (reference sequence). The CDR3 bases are TGTGCCAGCAGTTCCGGACAGATGAACACTGAAGCTTTCTTT. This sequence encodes CASSSGQMNTEAFF.

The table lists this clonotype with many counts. In DNA, the CDR3 is TGCAGTGCTAGAGATCCGGGGGGTAGTCAGCCCCAGCATTTT. It yields the protein CSARDPGGSQPQHF. The V and J genes are TRBV20-1 and TRBJ1-5; possibly TRBD1 for D (5 bases). The CDR3 is 14 amino acids. V shed 0 bases and J shed 6 bases, with 12 bases lying between them. Per the germline V gene, CDR1 is DFQATT and CDR2 is SNEGSKA (reference sequence).

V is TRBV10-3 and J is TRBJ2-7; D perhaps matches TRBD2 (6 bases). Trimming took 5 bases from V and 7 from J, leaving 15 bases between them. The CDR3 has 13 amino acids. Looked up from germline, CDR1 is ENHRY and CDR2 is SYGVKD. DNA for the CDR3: TGTGCCATCAGTACGGACTACCTCCGGGAGCAGTACTTC. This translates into CAISTDYLREQYF.

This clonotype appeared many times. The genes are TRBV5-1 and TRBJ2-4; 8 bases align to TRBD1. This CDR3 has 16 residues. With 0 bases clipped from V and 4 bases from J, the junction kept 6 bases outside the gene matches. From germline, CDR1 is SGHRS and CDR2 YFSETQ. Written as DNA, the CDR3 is TGCGCCAGCAGCTTGGGGACGGGACAGGTGAAAAACATTCAGTACTTC. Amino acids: CASSLGTGQVKNIQYF. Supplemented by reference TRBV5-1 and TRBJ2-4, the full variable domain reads KAGVTQTPRYLIKTRGQQVTLSCSPISGHRSVSWYQQTPGQGLQFLFEYFSETQRNKGNFPGRFSGRQFSNSRSEMNVSTLELGDSALYLCASSLGTGQVKNIQYFGAGTRLSVL.

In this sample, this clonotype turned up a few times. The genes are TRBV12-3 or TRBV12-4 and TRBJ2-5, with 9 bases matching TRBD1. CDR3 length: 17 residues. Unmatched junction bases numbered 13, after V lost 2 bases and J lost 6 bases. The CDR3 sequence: CASSLTARTGVEKTQYF. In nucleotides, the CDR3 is TGTGCCAGCAGTTTAACGGCGAGGACAGGGGTTGAAAAGACCCAGTACTTC.

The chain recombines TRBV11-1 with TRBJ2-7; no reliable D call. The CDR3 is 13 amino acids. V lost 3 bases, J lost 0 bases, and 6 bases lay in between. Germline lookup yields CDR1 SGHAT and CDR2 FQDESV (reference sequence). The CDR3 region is CASSFTPSYEQYF. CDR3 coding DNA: TGTGCCAGCAGCTTCACCCCCTCCTACGAGCAGTACTTC.

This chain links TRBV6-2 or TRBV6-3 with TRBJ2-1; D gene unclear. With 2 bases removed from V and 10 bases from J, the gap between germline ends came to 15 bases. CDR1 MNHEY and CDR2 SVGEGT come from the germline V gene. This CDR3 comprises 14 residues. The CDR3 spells CASSYRSSDYEQFF. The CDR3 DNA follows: TGTGCCAGCAGTTACCGGTCCAGCGATTACGAGCAGTTCTTC.

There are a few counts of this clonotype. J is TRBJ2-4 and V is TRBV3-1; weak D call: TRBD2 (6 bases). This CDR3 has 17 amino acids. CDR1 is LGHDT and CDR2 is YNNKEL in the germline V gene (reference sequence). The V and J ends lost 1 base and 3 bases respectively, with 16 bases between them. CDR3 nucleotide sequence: TGTGCCAGCAGCCAAGGGGGTAGCGGAAACCGCAAAAACATTCAGTACTTC. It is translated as CASSQGGSGNRKNIQYF.

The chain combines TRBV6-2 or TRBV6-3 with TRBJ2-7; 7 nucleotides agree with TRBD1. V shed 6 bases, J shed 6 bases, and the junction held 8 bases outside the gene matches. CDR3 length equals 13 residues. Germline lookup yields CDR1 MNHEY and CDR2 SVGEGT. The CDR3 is CASSQTGVPEQYF. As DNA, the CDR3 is TGTGCCAGCAGCCAAACAGGGGTCCCCGAGCAGTACTTC.

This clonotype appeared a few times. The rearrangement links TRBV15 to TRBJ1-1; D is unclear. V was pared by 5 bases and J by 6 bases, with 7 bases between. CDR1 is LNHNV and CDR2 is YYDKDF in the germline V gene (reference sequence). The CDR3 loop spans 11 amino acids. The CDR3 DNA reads TGTGCCACCAGCGGAACAGCTGAAGCTTTCTTT. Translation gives CATSGTAEAFF.

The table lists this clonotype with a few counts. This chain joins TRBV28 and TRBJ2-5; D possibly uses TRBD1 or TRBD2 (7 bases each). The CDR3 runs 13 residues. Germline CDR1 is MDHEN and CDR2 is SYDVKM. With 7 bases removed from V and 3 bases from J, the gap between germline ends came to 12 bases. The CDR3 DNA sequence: TGTGCCAGCACTCCAGGGGGGGAAGAGACCCAGTACTTC. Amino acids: CASTPGGEETQYF.

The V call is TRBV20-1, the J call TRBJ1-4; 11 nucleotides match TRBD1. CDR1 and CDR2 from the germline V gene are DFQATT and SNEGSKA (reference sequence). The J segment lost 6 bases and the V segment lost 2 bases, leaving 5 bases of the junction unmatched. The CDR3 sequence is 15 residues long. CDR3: CSARPPGQGDEKLFF. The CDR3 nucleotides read TGCAGTGCTAGACCGCCGGGACAGGGGGATGAAAAACTGTTTTTT.

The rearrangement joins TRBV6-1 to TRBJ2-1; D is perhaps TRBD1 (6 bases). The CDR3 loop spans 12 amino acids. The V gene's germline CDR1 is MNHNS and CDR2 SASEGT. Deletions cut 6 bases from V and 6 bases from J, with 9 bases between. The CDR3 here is CASSGTSNEQFF. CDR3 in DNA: TGTGCCAGCAGCGGGACAAGCAATGAGCAGTTCTTC.

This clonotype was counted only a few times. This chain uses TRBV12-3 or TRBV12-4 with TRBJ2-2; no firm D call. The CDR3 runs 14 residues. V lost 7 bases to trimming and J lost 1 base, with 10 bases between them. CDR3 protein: CASNPTQNTGELFF. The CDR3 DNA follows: TGTGCCAGCAACCCGACTCAGAACACCGGGGAGCTGTTTTTT.

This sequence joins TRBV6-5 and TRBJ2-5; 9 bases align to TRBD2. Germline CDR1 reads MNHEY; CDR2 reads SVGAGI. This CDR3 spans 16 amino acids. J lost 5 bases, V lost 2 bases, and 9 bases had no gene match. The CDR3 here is CASSYSGGIVLETQYF. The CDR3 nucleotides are TGTGCCAGCAGTTACAGCGGGGGGATTGTTCTTGAGACCCAGTACTTC.

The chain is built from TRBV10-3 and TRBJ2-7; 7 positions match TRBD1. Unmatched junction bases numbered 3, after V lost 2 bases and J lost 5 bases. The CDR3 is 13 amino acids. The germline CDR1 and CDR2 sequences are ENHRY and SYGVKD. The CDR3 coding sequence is TGTGCCATCAGTGAGCCAACAGGGGACGAGCAGTACTTC. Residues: CAISEPTGDEQYF.

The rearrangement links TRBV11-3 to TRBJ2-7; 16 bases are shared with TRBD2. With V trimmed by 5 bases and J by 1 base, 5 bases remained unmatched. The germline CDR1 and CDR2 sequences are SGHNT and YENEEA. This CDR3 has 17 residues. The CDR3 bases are TGTGCCAGCAGCCAGGGACTAGCGGGAGGGATTTCCTACGAGCAGTACTTC. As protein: CASSQGLAGGISYEQYF.

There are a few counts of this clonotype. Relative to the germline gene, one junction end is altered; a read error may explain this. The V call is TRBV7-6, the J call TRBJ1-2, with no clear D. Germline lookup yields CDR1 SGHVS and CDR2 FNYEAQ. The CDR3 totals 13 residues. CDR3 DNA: TGTGCTAGCAGCTTAGAAAGGCCCTGTGGCTACACCTTC. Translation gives CASSLERPCGYTF.

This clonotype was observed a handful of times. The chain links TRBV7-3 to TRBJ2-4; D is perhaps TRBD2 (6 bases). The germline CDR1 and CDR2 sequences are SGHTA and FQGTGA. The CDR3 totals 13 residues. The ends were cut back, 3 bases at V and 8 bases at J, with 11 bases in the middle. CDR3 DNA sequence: TGTGCCAGCAGCTTTGGGGGGAACGACATTCAGTACTTC. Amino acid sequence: CASSFGGNDIQYF.

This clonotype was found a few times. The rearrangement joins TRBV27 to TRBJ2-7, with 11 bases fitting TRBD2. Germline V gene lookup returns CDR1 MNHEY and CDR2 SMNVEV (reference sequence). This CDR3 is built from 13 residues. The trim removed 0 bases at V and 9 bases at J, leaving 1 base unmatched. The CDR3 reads CASSLSGTSGQYF. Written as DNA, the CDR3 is TGTGCCAGCAGTTTATCCGGGACTAGCGGGCAGTACTTC.

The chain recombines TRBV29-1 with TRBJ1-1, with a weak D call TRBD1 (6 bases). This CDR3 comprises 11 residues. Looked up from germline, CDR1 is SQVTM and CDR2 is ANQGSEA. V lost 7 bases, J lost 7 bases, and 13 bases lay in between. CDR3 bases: TGCAGCGCCATAGGACAGATTGAAGCTTTCTTT. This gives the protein CSAIGQIEAFF.

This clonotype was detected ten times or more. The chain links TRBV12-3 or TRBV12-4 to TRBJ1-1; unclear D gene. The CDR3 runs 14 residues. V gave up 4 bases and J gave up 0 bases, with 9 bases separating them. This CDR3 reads CASSYDSMNTEAFF. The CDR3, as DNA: TGTGCCAGCAGTTACGACTCCATGAACACTGAAGCTTTCTTT.

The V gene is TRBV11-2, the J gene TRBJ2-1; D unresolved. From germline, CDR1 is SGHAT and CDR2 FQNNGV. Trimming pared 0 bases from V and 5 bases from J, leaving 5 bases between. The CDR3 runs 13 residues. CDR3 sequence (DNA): TGTGCCAGCAGCTTAGATCAGGACAATGAGCAGTTCTTC. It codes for CASSLDQDNEQFF.

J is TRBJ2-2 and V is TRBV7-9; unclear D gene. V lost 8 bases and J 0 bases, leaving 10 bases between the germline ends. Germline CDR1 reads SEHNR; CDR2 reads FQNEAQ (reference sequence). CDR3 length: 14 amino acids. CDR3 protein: CASEAGPNTGELFF. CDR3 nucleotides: TGTGCCAGCGAGGCCGGGCCGAACACCGGGGAGCTGTTTTTT.